This paragraph covers one T cell receptor beta chain sequence. Its target is not known. Trimming at V came to 8 bases and at J to 1 base, leaving 7 bases not matched to a gene. This CDR3 region has 14 residues. Looked up from germline, CDR1 is SGHDT and CDR2 is YYEEEE. The sample is drawn from a study of shared clonotypes between healthy human individuals. Whole-study results and caveats: Shared clonotypes across all four donors exceeded non-shared ones in generation probability.

Recent acute infections and vaccinations were absent in the healthy HIV-negative adult donors. Adult Caucasians living in Nashville, Tennessee made up all of the donors. The data were produced by immunoSEQ multiplex PCR, yet TCRdb's version contains in-frame clones alone and is incomplete. The table lists a few hundred thousand clones, around 74% of them singletons. The specimen was memory CD4+ T cells sorted from blood. The subset: CD45RA-negative fraction. The sequence came from a man between 25 and 39 years old in good health. This rearrangement joins TRBV5-6 to TRBJ1-1; 8 bases agree with TRBD1. CDR3 region: CASRRTGRNTEAFF. CDR3 sequence (DNA): TGTGCCAGTAGGAGGACAGGGAGGAACACTGAAGCTTTCTTT.